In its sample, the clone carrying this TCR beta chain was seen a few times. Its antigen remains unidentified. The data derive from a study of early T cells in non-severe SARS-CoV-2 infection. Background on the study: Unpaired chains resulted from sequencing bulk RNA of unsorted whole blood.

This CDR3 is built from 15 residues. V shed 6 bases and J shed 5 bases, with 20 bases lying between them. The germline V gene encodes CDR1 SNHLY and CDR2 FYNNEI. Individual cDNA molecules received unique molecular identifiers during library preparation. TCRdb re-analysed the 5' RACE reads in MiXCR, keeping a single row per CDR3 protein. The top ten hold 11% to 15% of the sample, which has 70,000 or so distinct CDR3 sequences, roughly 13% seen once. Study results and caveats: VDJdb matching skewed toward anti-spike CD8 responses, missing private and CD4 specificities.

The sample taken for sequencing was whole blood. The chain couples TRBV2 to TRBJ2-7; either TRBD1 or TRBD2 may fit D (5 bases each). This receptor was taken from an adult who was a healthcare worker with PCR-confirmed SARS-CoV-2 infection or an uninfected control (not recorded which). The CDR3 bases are TGTGCCAGCAGACCGATTTCCGGGACCTGGGACGAGCAGTACTTC. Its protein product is CASRPISGTWDEQYF.